Below are 20 T cell receptor beta chains sequenced from a single sample in a study of T cell responses to AZD1222 COVID-19 vaccine. The assay was immunoSEQ multiplex PCR, and TCRdb's table has in-frame clones only and misses some. The sample holds 150,000 to 200,000 clones; approximately 94% are singletons and the top ten take 5.1%. The material sequenced was peripheral blood, taken 28 days after the second AZD1222 dose. All receptors derive from an adult who received the AZD1222 COVID-19 vaccine.

The rearrangement uses TRBV19 and TRBJ2-2; D may match TRBD1 or TRBD2 (5 bases each). Trimming removed 3 bases from V and 2 bases from J, with 13 bases in between. Germline V gene sequence: CDR1 LNHDA, CDR2 SQIVND (reference sequence). The CDR3 extends over 16 amino acids. The CDR3 loop is CASSIDGTFNTGELFF. The CDR3 DNA sequence: TGTGCCAGTAGTATCGATGGGACCTTTAACACCGGGGAGCTGTTTTTT. Drawing the rest from reference TRBV19 and TRBJ2-2, the complete variable domain is DGGITQSPKYLFRKEGQNVTLSCEQNLNHDAMYWYRQDPGQGLRLIYYSQIVNDFQKGDIAEGYSVSREKKESFPLTVTSAQKNPTAFYLCASSIDGTFNTGELFFGEGSRLTVL.

This chain joins TRBV7-2 and TRBJ2-1; no clear D gene. The CDR3 totals 13 residues. CDR1 SGHTA and CDR2 FQGNSA come from the germline V gene. The V end lost 2 bases, the J end lost 8 bases, and 10 bases lay between the germline ends. The CDR3 spells CASSLSDGYEQFF. DNA for the CDR3: TGTGCCAGCAGCTTATCGGATGGGTATGAGCAGTTCTTC.

This rearrangement joins TRBV7-2 to TRBJ1-3; the D gene is possibly TRBD1 (6 bases). Trimming removed 7 bases from V and 4 bases from J, with 14 bases in between. The CDR3 totals 14 residues. CDR1 SGHTA and CDR2 FQGNSA come from the germline V gene. The CDR3 loop reads CASTNRQGGNTIYF. The CDR3 DNA is TGTGCCAGCACCAACCGGCAGGGGGGAAACACCATATATTTT. Using reference TRBV7-2 and TRBJ1-3 for the parts outside the CDR3, the full variable domain is GAGVSQSPSNKVTEKGKDVELRCDPISGHTALYWYRQSLGQGLEFLIYFQGNSAPDKSGLPSDRFSAERTGGSVSTLTIQRTQQEDSAVYLCASTNRQGGNTIYFGEGSWLTVV.

CDR3 coding DNA: TGCAGCGTTGAGATGGGGACGGGCAAACTGTTTTTT. Encoded protein: CSVEMGTGKLFF. The chain has TRBV29-1 and TRBJ1-4, with D tentatively TRBD1 (5 bases). Trimming took off 3 bases at V and 11 bases at J, with 13 bases between the two ends. The length of the CDR3 is 12 residues. From germline, CDR1 is SQVTM and CDR2 ANQGSEA.

The J gene is TRBJ1-4, the V gene TRBV28, with D possibly being TRBD1 (6 bases). This CDR3 region has 16 residues. Germline V gives CDR1 MDHEN, CDR2 SYDVKM. The germline V and J ends were trimmed by 3 bases and 1 base, with 12 bases remaining between them. CDR3 DNA sequence: TGTGCCAGCAGTTTGGGGGGGGCAGGAACTAATGAAAAACTGTTTTTT. As protein: CASSLGGAGTNEKLFF.

J is TRBJ2-4 and V is TRBV13; D may be TRBD1 (6 bases). Per germline, CDR1 PRHDT and CDR2 FYEKMQ (reference sequence). V was trimmed by 4 bases and J by 10 bases, leaving 14 bases between them. The CDR3 covers 13 residues. The CDR3 protein is CASSYRQQGIQYF. For the CDR3, the DNA is TGTGCCAGCAGCTACCGACAACAGGGTATTCAGTACTTC.

This clone has just a few counts. The J gene is TRBJ2-5, the V gene TRBV2; TRBD2 might be the D (7 bases). The CDR3 has 13 residues. Germline lookup yields CDR1 SNHLY and CDR2 FYNNEI. Trimming pared 10 bases from V and 5 bases from J, leaving 17 bases between. CDR3 sequence (DNA): TGTGCCACCTCGGGGGGCTTGTTGGAGACCCAGTACTTC. It specifies CATSGGLLETQYF. The complete variable domain, with remaining parts taken from reference TRBV2 and TRBJ2-5, reads EPEVTQTPSHQVTQMGQEVILRCVPISNHLYFYWYRQILGQKVEFLVSFYNNEISEKSEIFDDQFSVERPDGSNFTLKIRSTKLEDSAMYFCATSGGLLETQYFGPGTRLLVL.

V gene TRBV29-1 combines with J gene TRBJ2-2; 12 nucleotides agree with TRBD2. Germline assignment: CDR1 SQVTM and CDR2 ANQGSEA. The J segment lost 2 bases and the V segment lost 6 bases, leaving 7 bases of the junction unmatched. The CDR3 is 16 residues long. The CDR3 DNA sequence: TGCAGCGTCCGAGGCGGACTAGCGGGAAACACCGGGGAGCTGTTTTTT. This codes for CSVRGGLAGNTGELFF.

This chain uses TRBV25-1 with TRBJ1-3; D is uncertain. Germline lookup yields CDR1 MGHDK and CDR2 SYGVNS. The CDR3 totals 13 residues. V was pared by 5 bases and J by 2 bases, with 7 bases between. CDR3 amino acids: CASSKSPGNTIYF. The CDR3 DNA reads TGTGCCAGCAGTAAGAGCCCTGGAAACACCATATATTTT.

The V and J genes are TRBV7-6 and TRBJ1-3, with D unresolved. This CDR3 comprises 14 residues. The germline gives CDR1 SGHVS, CDR2 FNYEAQ. V lost 5 bases and J lost 5, with 13 bases in between. The CDR3 nucleotides read TGTGCCAGCAGCCCGGGTCCGGCACGAAACACCATATATTTT. Encoded protein: CASSPGPARNTIYF.

The chain carries TRBV4-2 and TRBJ2-2; 7 bases are shared with TRBD2. CDR3 length: 14 amino acids. After removal of 6 bases from V and 5 bases from J, the junction contained 6 bases not matched to a gene. Germline lookup yields CDR1 LGHNA and CDR2 YNFKEQ. The CDR3 sequence: CASRGGGTTGELFF. CDR3 nucleotide sequence: TGTGCCAGCAGGGGGGGAGGGACGACCGGGGAGCTGTTTTTT.

The J gene is TRBJ2-2, the V gene TRBV18; 7 nucleotides match TRBD2. The CDR3 is 16 residues long. The ends lost 2 bases at V and 0 bases at J; junction bases unmatched: 3. Germline V gives CDR1 KGHSH, CDR2 LQKENI. The CDR3 sequence: CASSPSSGSNTGELFF. The CDR3 DNA reads TGTGCCAGCTCACCAAGTAGCGGGTCGAACACCGGGGAGCTGTTTTTT.

CDR3 loop: CASSPRAGGTYEQYF. For the CDR3, the DNA is TGTGCCAGTAGTCCGCGCGCGGGAGGGACCTACGAGCAGTACTTC. V is TRBV19 and J is TRBJ2-7; 9 bases agree with TRBD2. This CDR3 is 15 amino acids long. Germline loops: CDR1 LNHDA, CDR2 SQIVND (reference sequence). The trim removed 5 bases at V and 2 bases at J, leaving 7 bases unmatched.

The chain is built from TRBV30 and TRBJ1-2, with a tentative D call TRBD1 (6 bases). The length of the CDR3 is 15 residues. The V end was cut by 1 base, the J end by 4 bases, with 16 bases between. Germline V lookup: CDR1 GTSNPN, CDR2 SVGIG (reference sequence). The CDR3 loop reads CAWSAVDSLGYGYTF. CDR3 sequence (DNA): TGTGCCTGGAGTGCCGTGGACAGTTTGGGCTATGGCTACACCTTC.

The chain has TRBV5-1 and TRBJ1-6; D is perhaps TRBD1 (6 bases). In germline, CDR1 is SGHRS, CDR2 YFSETQ. The V gene lost 4 bases and the J gene lost 6 bases, with 20 bases spanning the gap. The CDR3 contains 17 residues. For the CDR3, the DNA is TGCGCCAGCAGCGCCGGGGGGCTGGCAGCGGTTAATTCACCCCTCCACTTT. It codes for CASSAGGLAAVNSPLHF.

The chain combines TRBV6-5 with TRBJ1-1, with 10 nucleotides matching TRBD1. Germline CDR1 is MNHEY and CDR2 is SVGAGI. V was pared by 7 bases and J by 3 bases, with 8 bases of the junction left unmatched. The CDR3 is made up of 15 amino acids. CDR3 DNA sequence: TGTGCCAGCATACGACAGGGGGCCGGGGACACTGAAGCTTTCTTT. Translating it yields CASIRQGAGDTEAFF.

This CDR3 reads CASTAAGNTEQYF. For the CDR3, the DNA is TGTGCCAGCACGGCGGCAGGCAACACCGAGCAGTACTTC. The rearrangement joins TRBV11-2 to TRBJ2-7; the D is unclear. CDR3 length: 13 residues. The ends were cut back, 7 bases at V and 6 bases at J, with 16 bases in the middle. Germline values: CDR1 SGHAT, CDR2 FQNNGV.

The table lists this clone with a count of one. The J gene is TRBJ1-2, the V gene TRBV7-9; no clear D. The CDR3 contains 15 residues. Trimming took off 4 bases at V and 0 bases at J, with 12 bases between the two ends. The germline V gene has CDR1 SEHNR and CDR2 FQNEAQ (reference sequence). CDR3 nucleotide sequence: TGTGCCAGCAGCTCCGAATCGGCCACTAACTATGGCTACACCTTC. Translating it yields CASSSESATNYGYTF.

This clone was seen a single time. The genes are TRBV18 and TRBJ2-7; D may be TRBD1 or TRBD2 (6 bases each). V dropped 0 bases and J dropped 2 bases, with 8 bases sitting between them. From germline, CDR1 is KGHSH and CDR2 LQKENI. The CDR3 totals 14 residues. Here the CDR3 DNA reads TGTGCCAGCTCACCACCGGGGGGCCCCTACGAGCAGTACTTC. Protein sequence: CASSPPGGPYEQYF.

The V and J genes are TRBV27 and TRBJ2-1; tentative D call: TRBD1 (5 bases). The CDR3 runs to 17 residues. V gave up 2 bases and J gave up 0 bases, with 14 bases separating them. Germline values: CDR1 MNHEY, CDR2 SMNVEV (reference sequence). CDR3 nucleotides: TGTGCCAGCAGTTTACGCTCAGGGCTCAGCTCCTACAATGAGCAGTTCTTC. Translated: CASSLRSGLSSYNEQFF.